These 12 T cell receptor beta chains share one sample of origin, sequenced in a study of CD8 T cells in ankylosing spondylitis. The study, taken as a whole, reports: Characteristic of ankylosing spondylitis blood, it appeared, was a TCR beta motif comprising about eight highly homologous variants.

TCRdb reprocessed the 5' RACE reads with MiXCR, giving one entry per CDR3 protein. Among 400,000 to 450,000 distinct CDR3 sequences listed, roughly a sixth were seen once. For these receptors, no antigen is known. The sample comprised blood, either unsorted or a sorted T cell fraction (not recorded which). Every receptor here comes from a male donor with ankylosing spondylitis.

This clonotype appeared a few times. This sequence joins TRBV7-2 and TRBJ2-1; D uncertain. V lost 5 bases, J lost 6 bases, and 14 bases lay in between. Germline-derived CDR1 and CDR2 are SGHTA and FQGNSA. The CDR3 extends over 14 amino acids. Here the CDR3 reads CASSPRVSPNEQFF. The CDR3 region has the DNA TGTGCCAGCAGCCCAAGGGTGAGCCCCAATGAGCAGTTCTTC.

The chain couples TRBV5-1 to TRBJ1-2; TRBD1 aligns across 10 bases. CDR3 length: 14 amino acids. Germline V CDR1 and CDR2: SGHRS, YFSETQ. Germline trimming cut 3 bases from V and 8 bases from J; bases unmatched to any gene: 7. The CDR3 DNA is TGCGCCAGCAGCTCGGGACAGGGGTTTTTCGGCTACACCTTC. This sequence encodes CASSSGQGFFGYTF.

The table lists this clonotype with a few counts. V is TRBV4-2 and J is TRBJ2-3; D remains unclear. The length of the CDR3 is 17 residues. Germline CDR1 reads LGHNA; CDR2 reads YNFKEQ. Deletions cut 4 bases from V and 0 bases from J, with 17 bases between. CDR3 DNA: TGTGCCAGCAGCCGCGAATCCGGAGTCCTTAGCACAGATACGCAGTATTTT. It codes for CASSRESGVLSTDTQYF.

This clonotype has more than one count but fewer than ten. The V and J genes are TRBV29-1 and TRBJ1-2; D is uncertain. Trimming removed 5 bases from V and 4 bases from J, with 14 bases in between. CDR3 length: 13 amino acids. The V gene's germline CDR1 is SQVTM and CDR2 ANQGSEA. Here the CDR3 DNA reads TGCAGCGTTTCCCCAGGCCTCTCCTATGGCTACACCTTC. This codes for CSVSPGLSYGYTF.

This clonotype came up a few times. The J gene is TRBJ1-2, the V gene TRBV20-1, with 7 bases matching TRBD1. The CDR3 sequence is 14 residues long. Germline CDR1 and CDR2: DFQATT and SNEGSKA (reference sequence). J was trimmed by 6 bases and V by 2 bases; bases with no gene match: 9. The DNA for the CDR3 is TGCAGTGCTAGAACCCTAGGACAGGCGGATGGCTACACCTTC. Translating gives CSARTLGQADGYTF.

This clonotype was observed at least ten times. In DNA, the CDR3 is TGCGCCAGCAGCTTGGCCCAAGAGACCCAGTACTTC. Amino acids: CASSLAQETQYF. V usage is TRBV5-1 and J usage is TRBJ2-5; D call uncertain. The V end was cut by 0 bases, the J end by 1 base, with 1 base between. The CDR3 spans 12 residues. Germline assignment: CDR1 SGHRS and CDR2 YFSETQ.

The sample holds many counts of this clonotype. The gene calls are TRBV12-3 or TRBV12-4 and TRBJ1-5; D remains unclear. The CDR3 is made up of 16 amino acids. Trimming removed 2 bases from V and 6 bases from J, with 17 bases in between. The CDR3 DNA reads TGTGCCAGCAGTTTATCGGGTGCCGAACCCCGTCAGCCCCAGCATTTT. As protein: CASSLSGAEPRQPQHF.

The sample holds a few counts of this clonotype. The chain uses TRBV3-1 and TRBJ2-5; 9 bases align to TRBD2. Unmatched junction bases numbered 8, after V lost 3 bases and J lost 3 bases. Germline values: CDR1 LGHDT, CDR2 YNNKEL (reference sequence). The CDR3 spans 16 residues. The DNA for the CDR3 is TGTGCCAGCAGCCACCGATTAGCGGGGGCTAAAGAGACCCAGTACTTC. Translation: CASSHRLAGAKETQYF.

This clonotype was seen only a few times. The J gene is TRBJ1-2, the V gene TRBV11-2; 8 bases are a match to TRBD1. The trim removed 1 base at V and 4 bases at J, leaving 8 bases unmatched. This CDR3 contains 16 residues. In germline, CDR1 is SGHAT, CDR2 FQNNGV. The CDR3 protein is CASSLVGTGGGYGYTF. In nucleotides, the CDR3 is TGTGCCAGCAGCTTAGTAGGGACAGGTGGAGGCTATGGCTACACCTTC.

This rearrangement joins TRBV7-9 to TRBJ2-3, with 11 bases identical to TRBD1. The V gene's germline CDR1 is SEHNR and CDR2 FQNEAQ (reference sequence). The V segment lost 5 bases and the J segment 4 bases; nucleotides outside the gene matches: 8. The CDR3 sequence is 16 residues long. CDR3 nucleotides: TGTGCCAGCAGCCCAATTCCGGGACAGGGGGCAGATACGCAGTATTTT. It encodes CASSPIPGQGADTQYF.

This chain uses TRBV20-1 with TRBJ2-1; 7 bases are shared with TRBD1. J gave up 12 bases and V 6 bases, and 17 bases lay outside the gene matches. The CDR3 contains 14 residues. The germline CDR1 and CDR2 sequences are DFQATT and SNEGSKA (reference sequence). CDR3 residues: CSATSPQTGRLQFF. As DNA, the CDR3 is TGCAGTGCGACCTCCCCACAGACAGGGCGATTGCAGTTCTTC.

CDR3 bases: TGCAGCGTAGTGCCGGGACAGGGGGCGAACACCGGGGAGCTGTTTTTT. Amino acids: CSVVPGQGANTGELFF. V usage is TRBV29-1 and J usage is TRBJ2-2; TRBD1 agrees at 11 bases. This CDR3 contains 16 residues. Trimming took 6 bases from V and 0 from J; bases not matched to a gene: 6. Germline values: CDR1 SQVTM, CDR2 ANQGSEA.